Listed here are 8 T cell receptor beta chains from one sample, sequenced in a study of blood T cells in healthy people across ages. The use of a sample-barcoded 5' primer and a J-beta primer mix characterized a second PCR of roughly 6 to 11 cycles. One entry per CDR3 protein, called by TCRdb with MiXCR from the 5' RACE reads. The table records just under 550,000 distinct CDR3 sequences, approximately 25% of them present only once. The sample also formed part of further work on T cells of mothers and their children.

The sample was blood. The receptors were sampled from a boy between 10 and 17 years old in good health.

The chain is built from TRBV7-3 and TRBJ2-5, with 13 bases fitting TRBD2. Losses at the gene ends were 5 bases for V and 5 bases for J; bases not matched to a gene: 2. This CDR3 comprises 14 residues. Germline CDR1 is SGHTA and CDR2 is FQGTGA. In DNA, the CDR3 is TGTGCCAGCAGCACTAGCGGGGGGGCGGAGACCCAGTACTTC. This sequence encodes CASSTSGGAETQYF. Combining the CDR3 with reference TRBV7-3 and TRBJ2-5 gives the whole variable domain GAGVSQTPSNKVTEKGKYVELRCDPISGHTALYWYRQSLGQGPEFLIYFQGTGAADDSGLPNDRFFAVRPEGSVSTLKIQRTERGDSAVYLCASSTSGGAETQYFGPGTRLLVL.

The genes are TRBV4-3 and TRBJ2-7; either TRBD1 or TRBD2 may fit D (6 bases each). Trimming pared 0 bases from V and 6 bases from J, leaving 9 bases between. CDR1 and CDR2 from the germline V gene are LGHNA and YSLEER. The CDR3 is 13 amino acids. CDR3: CASSQEGGPEQYF. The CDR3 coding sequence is TGCGCCAGCAGCCAAGAAGGGGGGCCCGAGCAGTACTTC.

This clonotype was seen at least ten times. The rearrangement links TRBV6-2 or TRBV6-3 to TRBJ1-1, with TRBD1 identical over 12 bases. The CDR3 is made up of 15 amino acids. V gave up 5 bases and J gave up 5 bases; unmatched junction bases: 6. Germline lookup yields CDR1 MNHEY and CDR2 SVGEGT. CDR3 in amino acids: CASSGTGGARTEAFF. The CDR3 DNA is TGTGCCAGCAGTGGGACAGGGGGCGCGCGGACTGAAGCTTTCTTT.

CDR3 sequence reads: CATSDYLRMGPGPTSTNEKLFF. The CDR3 nucleotides are TGTGCCACCAGTGATTATCTGCGAATGGGACCGGGACCGACTTCAACTAATGAAAAACTGTTTTTT. This chain links TRBV24-1 with TRBJ1-4; perhaps TRBD1 as D (5 bases). Per germline, CDR1 KGHDR and CDR2 SFDVKD. The CDR3 runs 22 residues. The germline V and J ends were trimmed by 2 bases and 0 bases, with 27 bases remaining between them.

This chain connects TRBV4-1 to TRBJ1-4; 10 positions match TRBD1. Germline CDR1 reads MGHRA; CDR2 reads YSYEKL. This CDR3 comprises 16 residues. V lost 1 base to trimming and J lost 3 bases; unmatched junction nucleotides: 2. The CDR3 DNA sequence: TGCGCCAGCAGCCAAGGGGACAGGGGTTCTAATGAAAAACTGTTTTTT. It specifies CASSQGDRGSNEKLFF.

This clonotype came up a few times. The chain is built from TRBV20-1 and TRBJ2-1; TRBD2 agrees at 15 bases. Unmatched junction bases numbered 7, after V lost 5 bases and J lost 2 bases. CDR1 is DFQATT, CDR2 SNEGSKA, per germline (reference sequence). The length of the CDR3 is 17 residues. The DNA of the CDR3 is TGCAGTGCTGTGGGGACTAGCGGGAGGATCGCCTACAATGAGCAGTTCTTC. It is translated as CSAVGTSGRIAYNEQFF.

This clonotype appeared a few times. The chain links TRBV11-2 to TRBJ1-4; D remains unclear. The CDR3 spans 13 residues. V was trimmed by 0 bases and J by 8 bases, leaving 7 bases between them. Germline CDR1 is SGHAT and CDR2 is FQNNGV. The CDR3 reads CASSLEYEEKLFF. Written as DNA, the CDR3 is TGTGCCAGCAGCTTAGAATACGAGGAAAAACTGTTTTTT.

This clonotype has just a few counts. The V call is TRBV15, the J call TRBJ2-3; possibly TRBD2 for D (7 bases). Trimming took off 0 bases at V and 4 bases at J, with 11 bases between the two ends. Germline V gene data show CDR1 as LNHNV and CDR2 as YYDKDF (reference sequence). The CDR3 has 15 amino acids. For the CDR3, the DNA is TGTGCCACCAGCAGAGATGGGGGGGGCCCAGATACGCAGTATTTT. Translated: CATSRDGGGPDTQYF.